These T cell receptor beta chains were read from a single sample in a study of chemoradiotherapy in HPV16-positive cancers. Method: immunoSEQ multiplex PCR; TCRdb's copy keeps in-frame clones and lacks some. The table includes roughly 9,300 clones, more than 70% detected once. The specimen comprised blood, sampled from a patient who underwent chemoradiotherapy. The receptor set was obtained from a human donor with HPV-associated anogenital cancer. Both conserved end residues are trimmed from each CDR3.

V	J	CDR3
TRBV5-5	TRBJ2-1	ASSLGTGNEQF
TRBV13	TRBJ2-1	ASSLEGGSGGSSYNEQF
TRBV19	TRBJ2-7	ASSIWTDTYEQY
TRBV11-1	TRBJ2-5	ASSSRAPGARETQY
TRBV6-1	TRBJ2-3	ASSEMGPGQHFTDTQY
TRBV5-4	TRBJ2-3	APSAGREDTQY
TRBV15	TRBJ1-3	ATSSGQGHGNTIY
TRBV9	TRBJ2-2	ASSFTGVAGELF
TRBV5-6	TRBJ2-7	ASSLVGLRGMINEQY
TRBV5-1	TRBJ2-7	ASSLEGDTYLNEQY
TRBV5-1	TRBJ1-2	ASSGTGAYGYT